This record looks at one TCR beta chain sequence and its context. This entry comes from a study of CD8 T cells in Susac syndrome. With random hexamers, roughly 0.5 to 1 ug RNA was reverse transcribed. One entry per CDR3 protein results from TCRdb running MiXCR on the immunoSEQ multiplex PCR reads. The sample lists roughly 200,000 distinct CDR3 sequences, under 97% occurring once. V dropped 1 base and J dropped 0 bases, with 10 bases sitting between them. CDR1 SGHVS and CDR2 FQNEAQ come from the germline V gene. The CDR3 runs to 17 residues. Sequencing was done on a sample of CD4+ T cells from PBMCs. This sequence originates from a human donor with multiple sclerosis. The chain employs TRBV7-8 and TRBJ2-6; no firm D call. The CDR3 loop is CASSLGVSRSGANVLTF. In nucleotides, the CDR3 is TGTGCCAGCAGCTTAGGGGTCAGTCGCTCTGGGGCCAACGTCCTGACTTTC.